The T cell receptor beta chain described here comes from a study of shared clonotypes between healthy human individuals. Study-level findings and limits: Incomplete sequencing of sorted subsets was indicated by rarefaction despite large depth. Among the subsets, naive ones generally showed larger estimated richness than memory ones. Some naive CD4 clonotypes, 4% to 6%, turned up in common across several donors.

About this clone: No antigen is known for it.

Measured with immunoSEQ multiplex PCR; TCRdb has only the in-frame clones, and not every one. This sample has about 1.5 million clones, with 95% to 99% found just once. The sample consisted of naive CD4+ T cells sorted from blood. The subset was: CD45RA+ positively selected. The TCR comes from a man younger than 40 in good health.

The CDR3 loop reads CASSLRTSGTDTQYF. The DNA of the CDR3 is TGTGCCAGCAGCTTGCGGACTAGCGGCACAGATACGCAGTATTTT. This chain links TRBV7-9 with TRBJ2-3; 9 bases are shared with TRBD2. Unmatched junction bases numbered 2, after V lost 3 bases and J lost 1 base. The CDR3 contains 15 residues. CDR1 and CDR2 from the germline V gene are SEHNR and FQNEAQ (reference sequence).